Listed below are T cell receptor beta chains from one sample, sequenced in a study of naive and memory T cell subsets. In TCRdb, the UMI-ligation and nested PCR reads were re-called with MiXCR into one record per CDR3 protein. The profile shows around 160,000 distinct CDR3 sequences, over 15% of them singletons. Specimen: naive CD4+ T cells from blood. The receptors come from a human donor in good health. Each CDR3 is given with its conserved first and last residue. D genes are given only for firm matches. A clone size is listed for some rows: how often the clone was seen (once, few, many), or a class if it is expanded.

few,TRBJ2-7,NA,TRBV29-1,TGCAGCGTTTCAGGTTTATACACCTACGAGCAGTACTTC,CSVSGLYTYEQYF
NA,TRBJ2-2,NA,TRBV7-9,TGTGCCAGCAGCTTAGAAGCTGACCCGAACACCGGGGAGCTGTTTTTT,CASSLEADPNTGELFF
few,TRBJ2-7,TRBD1,TRBV10-3,TGTGCCATCAGTGGGACAGGGGCCTCCTACGAGCAGTACTTC,CAISGTGASYEQYF
NA,TRBJ1-2,NA,TRBV29-1,TGCAGCGTTGTTACAGACCGAAAATACACCTTC,CSVVTDRKYTF
NA,TRBJ1-2,TRBD1,TRBV4-1,TGCGCCAGCAGCCAATGGGAGGGGGCTTATGGCTACACCTTC,CASSQWEGAYGYTF
NA,TRBJ2-2,TRBD1,TRBV18,TGTGCCAGCTCACCACTCCAGGGGGACACCGGGGAGCTGTTTTTT,CASSPLQGDTGELFF
few,TRBJ2-5,TRBD1,TRBV30,TGTGCCTGGGGACAGGAAGAGACCCAGTACTTC,CAWGQEETQYF
few,TRBJ2-5,NA,TRBV11-1,TGTGCCAGCAGCCTGACTTACGGAAAGGGGCAAGAGACCCAGTACTTC,CASSLTYGKGQETQYF
NA,TRBJ2-2,NA,TRBV24-1,TGTGCCACCAGTGACGGGAGTTGGGGCACCGGGGAGCTGTTTTTT,CATSDGSWGTGELFF
NA,TRBJ1-1,NA,TRBV11-2,TGTGCCAGCAGCTTACAATATGGGAGAACTGAAGCTTTCTTT,CASSLQYGRTEAFF
NA,TRBJ1-1,NA,TRBV10-3,TGTGCCGGCTCAAGGGAGGGGATTGAGAACACTGAAGCTTTCTTT,CAGSREGIENTEAFF
NA,TRBJ2-7,NA,TRBV7-8,TGTGCCAGCAGCCCGGGTCTAGAAGCCTACGAGCAGTACTTC,CASSPGLEAYEQYF
few,TRBJ1-5,NA,TRBV20-1,TGCAGTGCCCGGGGACCGAATAGCAATCAGCCCCAGCATTTT,CSARGPNSNQPQHF
NA,TRBJ2-7,NA,TRBV4-1,TGCGCCAGCAGCCCCGGTGGGGGAAACTCCTACGAGCAGTACTTC,CASSPGGGNSYEQYF
few,TRBJ2-7,TRBD1,TRBV6-2/TRBV6-3,TGTGCCAGCAGGGGACAGTACGAGCAGTACTTC,CASRGQYEQYF
NA,TRBJ2-7,NA,TRBV7-2,TGTGCCAGCAGCTTAAGGGGGGCGGGAGAGGTATACGAGCAGTACTTC,CASSLRGAGEVYEQYF
few,TRBJ1-3,NA,TRBV15,TGTGCCACCAGCAGAGATACGGGATCTGGAAACACCATATATTTT,CATSRDTGSGNTIYF
NA,TRBJ2-1,TRBD2,TRBV29-1,TGCAGCGTTGTGTATGTGGCGGGAGATGAGCAGTTCTTC,CSVVYVAGDEQFF
NA,TRBJ1-5,NA,TRBV24-1,TGTGCCACCAGTGCCCGCGGTCAGCCCCAGCATTTT,CATSARGQPQHF
few,TRBJ1-1,NA,TRBV18,TGTGCCAGCTCACCACCGGATGGTACTGAAGCTTTCTTT,CASSPPDGTEAFF
NA,TRBJ2-1,NA,TRBV28,TGTGCCAGCAGTGAACTAGTCAATGAGCAGTTCTTC,CASSELVNEQFF
NA,TRBJ2-7,NA,TRBV19,TGTGCCAGTAGTATGAGGGGCGTTTACGAGCAGTACTTC,CASSMRGVYEQYF
few,TRBJ2-3,TRBD2,TRBV28,TGTGCCAGCAGTTTTTATGGGACTAGCGGGGATACGCAGTATTTT,CASSFYGTSGDTQYF
NA,TRBJ2-3,TRBD2,TRBV20-1,TGCAGTGCTAGTACTAGCGGGAGCACAGATACGCAGTATTTT,CSASTSGSTDTQYF